Ten or more counts support the clone carrying this T cell receptor (beta chain). What it binds is unknown. V was trimmed by 4 bases and J by 0 bases, leaving 13 bases between them. This CDR3 region has 16 residues. Germline loops: CDR1 SEHNR, CDR2 FQNEAQ (reference sequence). The sample is drawn from a study of T cell repertoires in cytomegalovirus infection. General study results and limits: Summed frequency of public TCR beta families distinguished CMV carriers with the relevant HLA.

Each CDR3 protein gets one entry after TCRdb re-called the reads with MiXCR. This table holds approximately 130,000 distinct CDR3 sequences, more than 7% found once. Material for sequencing was PBMCs. The TCR sequence derives from a human donor in good health (CMV status not recorded). Some clones in this sample may be carry-over from other donors' samples. The chain recombines TRBV7-9 with TRBJ2-1; D unresolved. The CDR3 loop reads CASSSRWTVSYNEQFF. CDR3 bases: TGTGCCAGCAGCTCGAGATGGACCGTCTCCTACAATGAGCAGTTCTTC.